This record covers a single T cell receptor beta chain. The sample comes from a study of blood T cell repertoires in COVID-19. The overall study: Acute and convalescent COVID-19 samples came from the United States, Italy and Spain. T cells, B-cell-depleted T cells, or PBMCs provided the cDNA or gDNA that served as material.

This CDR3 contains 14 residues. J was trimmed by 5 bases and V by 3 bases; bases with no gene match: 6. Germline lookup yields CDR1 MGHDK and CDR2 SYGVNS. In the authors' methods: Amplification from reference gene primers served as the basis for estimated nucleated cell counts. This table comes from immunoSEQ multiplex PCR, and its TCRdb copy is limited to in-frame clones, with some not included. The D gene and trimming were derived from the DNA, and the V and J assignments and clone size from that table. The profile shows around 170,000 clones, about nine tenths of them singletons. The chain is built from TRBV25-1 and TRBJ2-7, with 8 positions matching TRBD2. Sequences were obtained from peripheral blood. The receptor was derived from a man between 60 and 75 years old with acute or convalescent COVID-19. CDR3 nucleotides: TGTGCCAGCAGTGACGGTTCAGCGGGAGACGAGCAGTACTTC. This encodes CASSDGSAGDEQYF.